Below, 3 T cell receptor beta chains from the same sample are listed, as sequenced in a study of blood T cell repertoires in COVID-19. This table comes from immunoSEQ multiplex PCR, and its TCRdb copy is limited to in-frame clones, with some not included. The table shows 390,000 or so clones, with 75% to 90% occurring only once. Sequenced input: peripheral blood. These receptors all stem from a woman in her 30s with active or convalescent COVID-19.

This rearrangement joins TRBV3-1 (or the pseudogene TRBV3-2) to TRBJ1-2; D perhaps matches TRBD1 (6 bases). Trimming pared 2 bases from V and 2 bases from J, leaving 24 bases between. This CDR3 spans 19 amino acids. Germline CDR1 reads LGHDT; CDR2 reads YNNKEL (reference sequence). Here the CDR3 reads CASSQRGQGRAPGNYGYTF. CDR3 in DNA: TGTGCCAGCAGCCAAAGAGGGCAGGGGCGCGCCCCGGGGAACTATGGCTACACCTTC.

This clone was seen once. The V call is TRBV18, the J call TRBJ2-1; 10 bases fit TRBD2. J gave up 0 bases and V 2 bases, and 4 bases lay outside the gene matches. This CDR3 is 17 amino acids long. Germline lookup yields CDR1 KGHSH and CDR2 LQKENI. The CDR3 nucleotides are TGTGCCAGCTCACCAAGGAGCGGGGGGGGCTCCTACAATGAGCAGTTCTTC. Translated: CASSPRSGGGSYNEQFF.

The rearrangement joins TRBV2 to TRBJ2-5, with a possible D match to TRBD2 (6 bases). Germline lookup yields CDR1 SNHLY and CDR2 FYNNEI. This CDR3 has 13 amino acids. V was pared by 5 bases and J by 5 bases, with 12 bases between. In DNA, the CDR3 is TGTGCCAGCAGTTGGGGGGTCGGGGAGACCCAGTACTTC. It encodes CASSWGVGETQYF.